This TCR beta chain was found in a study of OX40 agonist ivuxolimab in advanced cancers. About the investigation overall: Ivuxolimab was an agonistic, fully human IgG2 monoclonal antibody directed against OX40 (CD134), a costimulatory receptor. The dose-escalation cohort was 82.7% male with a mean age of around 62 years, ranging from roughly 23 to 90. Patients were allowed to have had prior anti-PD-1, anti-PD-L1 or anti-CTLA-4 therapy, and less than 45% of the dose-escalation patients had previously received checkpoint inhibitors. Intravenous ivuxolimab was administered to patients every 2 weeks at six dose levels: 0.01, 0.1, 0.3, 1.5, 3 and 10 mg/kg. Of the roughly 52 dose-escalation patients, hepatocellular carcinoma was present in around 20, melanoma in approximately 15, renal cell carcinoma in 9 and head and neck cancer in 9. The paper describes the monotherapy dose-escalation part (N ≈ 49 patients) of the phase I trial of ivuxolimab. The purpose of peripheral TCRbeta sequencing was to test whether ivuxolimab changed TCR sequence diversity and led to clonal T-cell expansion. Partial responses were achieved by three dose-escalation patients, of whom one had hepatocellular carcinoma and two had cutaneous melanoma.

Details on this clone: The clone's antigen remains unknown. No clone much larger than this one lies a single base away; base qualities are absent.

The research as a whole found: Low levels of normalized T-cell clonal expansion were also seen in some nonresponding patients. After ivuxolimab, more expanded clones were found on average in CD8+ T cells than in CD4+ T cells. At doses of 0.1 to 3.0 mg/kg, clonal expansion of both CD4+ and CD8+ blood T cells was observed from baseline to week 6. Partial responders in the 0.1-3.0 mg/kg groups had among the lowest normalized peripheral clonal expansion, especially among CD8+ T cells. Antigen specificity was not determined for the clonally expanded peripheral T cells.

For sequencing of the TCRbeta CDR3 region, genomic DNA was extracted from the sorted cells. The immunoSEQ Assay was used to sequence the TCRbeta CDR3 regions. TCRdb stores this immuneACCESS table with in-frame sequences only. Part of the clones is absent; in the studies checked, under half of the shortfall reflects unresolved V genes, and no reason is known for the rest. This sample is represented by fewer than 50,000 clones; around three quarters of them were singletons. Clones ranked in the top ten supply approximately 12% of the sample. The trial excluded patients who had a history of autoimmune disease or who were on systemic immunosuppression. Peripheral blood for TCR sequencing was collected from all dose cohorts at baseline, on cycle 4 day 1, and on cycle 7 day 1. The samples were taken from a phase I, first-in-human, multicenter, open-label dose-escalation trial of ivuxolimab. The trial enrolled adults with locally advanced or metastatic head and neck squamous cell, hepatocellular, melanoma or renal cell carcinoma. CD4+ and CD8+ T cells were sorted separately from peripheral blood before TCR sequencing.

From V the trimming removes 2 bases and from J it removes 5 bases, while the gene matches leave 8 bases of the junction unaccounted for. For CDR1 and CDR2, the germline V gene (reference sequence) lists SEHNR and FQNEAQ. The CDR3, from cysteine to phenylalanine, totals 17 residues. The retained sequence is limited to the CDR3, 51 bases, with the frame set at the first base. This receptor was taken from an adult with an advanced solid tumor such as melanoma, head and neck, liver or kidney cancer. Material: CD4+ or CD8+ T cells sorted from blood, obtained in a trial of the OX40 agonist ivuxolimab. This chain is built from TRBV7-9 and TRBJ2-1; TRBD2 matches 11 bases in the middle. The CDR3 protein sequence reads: CASSLRYGTSGDNEQFF. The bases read TGTGCCAGCAGCTTACGTTACGGGACTAGCGGAGACAATGAGCAGTTCTTC.